One sample yielded the 24 T cell receptor beta chains listed below, sequenced in a study of blood T cell repertoires in COVID-19. Method: immunoSEQ multiplex PCR; TCRdb's copy keeps in-frame clones and lacks some. The sample lists approximately 150,000 clones, roughly 87% occurring once. The specimen was PBMCs or T cells enriched from blood (not recorded which). Source of these receptors: a woman aged 40 to 50 who had been exposed to COVID-19.

The gene calls are TRBV28 and TRBJ1-5, with D maybe TRBD1 (6 bases). The CDR3 length is 14 residues. In germline, CDR1 is MDHEN, CDR2 SYDVKM. The V end was cut by 7 bases, the J end by 6 bases, with 16 bases between. Here the CDR3 DNA reads TGTGCCAGCACCTCAGGGGTAGAGGGTCAGCCCCAGCATTTT. Translated, it gives CASTSGVEGQPQHF.

The rearrangement joins TRBV7-9 to TRBJ1-4, with a weak D call TRBD1 (5 bases). The CDR3 extends over 16 amino acids. Germline V lookup: CDR1 SEHNR, CDR2 FQNEAQ (reference sequence). With 1 base removed from V and 4 bases from J, the gap between germline ends came to 13 bases. CDR3 amino acids: CASSLGRGTFNEKLFF. For the CDR3, the DNA is TGTGCCAGCAGCTTAGGGCGGGGCACCTTTAATGAAAAACTGTTTTTT.

This clone was observed a few times. Other nucleotide sequences from this sample produce the same CDR3. This chain joins TRBV7-9 and TRBJ1-2, with a tentative D call TRBD1 (5 bases). V shed 5 bases and J shed 7 bases, with 11 bases lying between them. The CDR3 extends over 12 amino acids. Germline assignment: CDR1 SEHNR and CDR2 FQNEAQ (reference sequence). The CDR3 region has the DNA TGTGCCAGCAGCCTCCAGGGAGGTGGCTACACCTTC. Translation: CASSLQGGGYTF.

This sequence joins TRBV11-3 and TRBJ2-2; TRBD2 aligns across 10 bases. The V gene end was trimmed by 6 bases and the J gene end by 4 bases; junction bases not matched to a gene: 5. CDR1 and CDR2 from the germline V gene are SGHNT and YENEEA. This CDR3 region has 15 residues. DNA for the CDR3: TGTGCCAGCAGTCAGAGCGGGGGGGCCACCGGGGAGCTGTTTTTT. This sequence encodes CASSQSGGATGELFF.

The chain has TRBV21-1 and TRBJ1-6; the table calls TRBD1, which could not be checked here. TRBV21-1 constitutes a pseudogene. CDR3 length: 12 residues. CDR3 nucleotides: TGTGCCAGCAGCAAAACCCAGTTCCCCCTCCACTTT. Translating it yields CASSKTQFPLHF.

The rearrangement joins TRBV14 to TRBJ1-1; TRBD1 matches at 7 bases. With 4 bases clipped from V and 1 base from J, the junction kept 6 bases outside the gene matches. Germline V gives CDR1 SGHDN, CDR2 FVKESK. The CDR3 length is 15 residues. CDR3 DNA sequence: TGTGCCAGCAGCCTCCTGGGACAGCAGAACACTGAAGCTTTCTTT. As protein: CASSLLGQQNTEAFF.

The rearrangement links TRBV9 to TRBJ2-7; the match to TRBD2 covers 12 bases. From germline, CDR1 is SGDLS and CDR2 YYNGEE. The V segment lost 4 bases and the J segment 1 base; nucleotides outside the gene matches: 12. This CDR3 has 18 residues. For the CDR3, the DNA is TGTGCCAGCAGCCCAGACCGAACTAGCGGGGGGACTTCCTACGAGCAGTACTTC. Encoded protein: CASSPDRTSGGTSYEQYF.

The rearrangement joins TRBV28 to TRBJ1-5, with 8 bases lining up with TRBD1. CDR3 size: 14 residues. Germline-derived CDR1 and CDR2 are MDHEN and SYDVKM. The V and J ends lost 3 bases and 4 bases, in that order; junction bases with no gene match: 2. The CDR3 sequence is CASSFTGGNQPQHF. The CDR3 DNA sequence: TGTGCCAGCAGTTTTACAGGGGGAAATCAGCCCCAGCATTTT.

The chain combines TRBV4-3 with TRBJ1-5; 8 positions agree with TRBD1. V was clipped by 0 bases and J by 10 bases; unmatched bases: 11. In germline, CDR1 is LGHNA, CDR2 YSLEER. The CDR3 runs to 16 residues. CDR3 sequence: CASSQDHGTGVYPQHF. DNA of the CDR3: TGCGCCAGCAGCCAAGATCATGGGACAGGCGTGTATCCCCAGCATTTT.

This chain uses TRBV5-1 with TRBJ2-7; D may be TRBD1 (6 bases). Trimming cost V 4 bases and J 4 bases, with 15 bases left between them. Germline V lookup: CDR1 SGHRS, CDR2 YFSETQ. CDR3 size: 14 residues. CDR3 protein: CASSTATGGYEQYF. The CDR3 nucleotides read TGCGCCAGCAGCACTGCGACAGGTGGATACGAGCAGTACTTC.

The V and J genes are TRBV7-9 and TRBJ2-2, with D maybe TRBD1 (5 bases). The V end lost 6 bases, the J end lost 4 bases, and 18 bases lay between the germline ends. The CDR3 is 16 residues long. The germline V gene encodes CDR1 SEHNR and CDR2 FQNEAQ (reference sequence). CDR3 bases: TGTGCCAGCAGACCCGGGCAGGGTACAATCACCGGGGAGCTGTTTTTT. It codes for CASRPGQGTITGELFF.

This clone was picked up one time. The chain recombines TRBV11-2 with TRBJ2-3, with a possible D match to TRBD1 (6 bases). Germline V gene lookup returns CDR1 SGHAT and CDR2 FQNNGV. Trimming cost V 4 bases and J 0 bases, with 11 bases left between them. The CDR3 sequence is 15 residues long. In DNA form, the CDR3 reads TGTGCCAGCAGCTGGTCGGGACATAGCACAGATACGCAGTATTTT. This encodes CASSWSGHSTDTQYF.

CDR3 nucleotides: TGTGCCAGCCTATTATACAGGGGGCATTTCTTC. This translates into CASLLYRGHFF. V gene TRBV21-1 combines with J gene TRBJ2-1; TRBD1, the table's D call, was not compared with the DNA. TRBV21-1 is a listed pseudogene. The CDR3 is 11 amino acids.

The rearrangement uses TRBV6-7 and TRBJ1-3; possible D gene TRBD1, 6 bases. TRBV6-7 has ORF status, its function being uncertain. The length of the CDR3 is 14 residues. The ends were cut back, 2 bases at V and 2 bases at J, with 7 bases in the middle. The CDR3 DNA sequence: TGTGCCAGCAGTTACACAGGGCCTGGAAACACCATATATTTT. It yields the protein CASSYTGPGNTIYF.

This chain uses TRBV9 with TRBJ2-1; tentative D call: TRBD2 (5 bases). V was shortened by 3 bases and J by 8 bases, with 9 bases between the two germline ends. Germline assignment: CDR1 SGDLS and CDR2 YYNGEE. The length of the CDR3 is 12 residues. The chain's CDR3 is CASSASRDEQFF. The CDR3 DNA sequence: TGTGCCAGCAGCGCCTCGAGGGATGAGCAGTTCTTC.

The V call is TRBV4-3, the J call TRBJ2-7; TRBD2 agrees at 9 bases. V lost 4 bases, J lost 3 bases, and 1 base stayed unmatched. The CDR3 length is 13 residues. Germline-derived CDR1 and CDR2 are LGHNA and YSLEER. DNA of the CDR3: TGCGCCAGCAGCCCTAGCGGGGTCTACGAGCAGTACTTC. Translated, it gives CASSPSGVYEQYF.

This clone was observed many times. The same CDR3 also results from other DNA sequences found in this sample. The CDR3 reads CASSLSGRAYEQYF. CDR3 bases: TGTGCCAGCAGCCTAAGCGGGCGGGCCTACGAGCAGTACTTC. V usage is TRBV7-9 and J usage is TRBJ2-7; TRBD2 might be the D (6 bases). With 5 bases removed from V and 2 bases from J, the gap between germline ends came to 13 bases. Germline V lookup: CDR1 SEHNR, CDR2 FQNEAQ (reference sequence). The CDR3 contains 14 residues.

This clone was seen just once. The V call is TRBV25-1, the J call TRBJ1-1; D unresolved. V lost 7 bases to trimming and J lost 2 bases, with 5 bases between them. The length of the CDR3 is 11 residues. Per the germline V gene, CDR1 is MGHDK and CDR2 is SYGVNS. CDR3 nucleotide sequence: TGTGCCAGCACTAAAAACACTGAAGCTTTCTTT. Its protein product is CASTKNTEAFF.

V is TRBV2 and J is TRBJ2-7, with D possibly TRBD2 on 5 matching bases. V was pared by 4 bases and J by 3 bases, with 10 bases between. CDR3 length: 13 amino acids. The V gene's germline CDR1 is SNHLY and CDR2 FYNNEI. The DNA of the CDR3 is TGTGCCAGCAGTGGAGGGCAAGTCTACGAGCAGTACTTC. The encoded protein is CASSGGQVYEQYF.

The V gene is TRBV5-6, the J gene TRBJ1-2; D unresolved. The germline gives CDR1 SGHDT, CDR2 YYEEEE. Trimming took 3 bases from V and 8 from J, leaving 14 bases between them. The length of the CDR3 is 13 residues. For the CDR3, the DNA is TGTGCCAGCAGCTCCGGGTTCGGTGGGGGCTACACCTTC. Protein sequence: CASSSGFGGGYTF.

The chain combines TRBV12-3 or TRBV12-4 with TRBJ1-1; D gene unclear. The germline V and J ends were trimmed by 2 bases and 1 base, with 5 bases remaining between them. The CDR3 extends over 13 amino acids. In nucleotides, the CDR3 is TGTGCCAGCAGTTTAAAACAGAACACTGAAGCTTTCTTT. This translates into CASSLKQNTEAFF.

This chain connects TRBV5-1 to TRBJ2-5; possibly TRBD1 for D (5 bases). V lost 4 bases and J 2 bases, leaving 15 bases between the germline ends. CDR3 length: 15 amino acids. Per germline, CDR1 SGHRS and CDR2 YFSETQ. CDR3 residues: CASSPQGQIQETQYF. The CDR3, as DNA: TGCGCCAGCAGCCCGCAGGGTCAAATACAAGAGACCCAGTACTTC.

The V gene is TRBV4-3, the J gene TRBJ1-2; D might be TRBD1 (5 bases). Germline V gene sequence: CDR1 LGHNA, CDR2 YSLEER. This CDR3 spans 16 amino acids. The germline V and J ends were trimmed by 0 bases and 8 bases, with 19 bases remaining between them. The CDR3 sequence is CASSQDVIGGGKGYTF. The DNA of the CDR3 is TGCGCCAGCAGCCAAGATGTCATCGGGGGAGGAAAAGGCTACACCTTC.

The genes are TRBV7-2 and TRBJ2-5, with 8 bases lining up with TRBD2. V trimming: 1 base; J trimming: 0 bases; junction bases outside the gene matches: 4. Germline V gene lookup returns CDR1 SGHTA and CDR2 FQGNSA. This CDR3 is 16 amino acids long. The CDR3 region has the DNA TGTGCCAGCAGCTTAGTGGGCGGGGGGAACCAAGAGACCCAGTACTTC. Translating it yields CASSLVGGGNQETQYF.